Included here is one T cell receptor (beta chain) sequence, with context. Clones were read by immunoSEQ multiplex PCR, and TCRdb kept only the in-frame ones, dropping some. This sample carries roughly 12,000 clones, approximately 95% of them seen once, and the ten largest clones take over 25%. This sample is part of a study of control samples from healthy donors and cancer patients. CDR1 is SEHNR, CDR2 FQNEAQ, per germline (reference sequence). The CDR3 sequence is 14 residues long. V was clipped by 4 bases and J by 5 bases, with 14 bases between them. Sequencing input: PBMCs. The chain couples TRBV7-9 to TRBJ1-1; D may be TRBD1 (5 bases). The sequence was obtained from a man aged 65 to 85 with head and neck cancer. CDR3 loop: CASSSRQWGTEAFF. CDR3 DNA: TGTGCCAGCAGCTCAAGACAGTGGGGGACTGAAGCTTTCTTT.